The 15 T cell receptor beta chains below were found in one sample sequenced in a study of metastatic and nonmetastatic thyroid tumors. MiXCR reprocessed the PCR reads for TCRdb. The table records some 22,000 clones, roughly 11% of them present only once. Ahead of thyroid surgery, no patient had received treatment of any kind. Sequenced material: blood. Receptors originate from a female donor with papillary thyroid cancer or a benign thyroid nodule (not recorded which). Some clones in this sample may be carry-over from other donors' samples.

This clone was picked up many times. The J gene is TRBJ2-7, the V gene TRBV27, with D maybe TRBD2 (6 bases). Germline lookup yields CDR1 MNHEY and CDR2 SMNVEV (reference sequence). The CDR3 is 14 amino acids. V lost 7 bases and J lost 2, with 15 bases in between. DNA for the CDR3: TGTGCCAGCACAAAGGGACTGGGCCCCTACGAGCAGTACTTC. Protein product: CASTKGLGPYEQYF.

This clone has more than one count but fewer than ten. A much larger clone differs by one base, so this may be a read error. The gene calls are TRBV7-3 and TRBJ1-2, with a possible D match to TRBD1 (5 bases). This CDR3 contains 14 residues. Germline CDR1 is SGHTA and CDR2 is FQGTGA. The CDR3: CAGSLGLADYGYTF. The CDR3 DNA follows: TGTGCCGGCAGCTTGGGGCTGGCTGACTATGGCTACACCTTC.

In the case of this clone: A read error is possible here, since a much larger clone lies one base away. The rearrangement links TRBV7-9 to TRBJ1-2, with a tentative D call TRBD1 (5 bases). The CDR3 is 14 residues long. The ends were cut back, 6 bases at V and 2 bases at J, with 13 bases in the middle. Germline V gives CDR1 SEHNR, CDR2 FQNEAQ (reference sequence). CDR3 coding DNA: TGTGCCAGCAGTTTACTCGACAGAAACTATGGCTACACCTTC. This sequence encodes CASSLLDRNYGYTF.

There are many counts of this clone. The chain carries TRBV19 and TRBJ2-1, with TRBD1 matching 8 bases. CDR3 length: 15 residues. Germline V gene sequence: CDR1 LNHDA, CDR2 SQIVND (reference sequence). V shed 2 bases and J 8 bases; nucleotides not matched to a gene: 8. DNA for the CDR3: TGTGCCAGTAGTATATATACCGGGACAGGAGATGAGCAGTTCTTC. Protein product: CASSIYTGTGDEQFF.

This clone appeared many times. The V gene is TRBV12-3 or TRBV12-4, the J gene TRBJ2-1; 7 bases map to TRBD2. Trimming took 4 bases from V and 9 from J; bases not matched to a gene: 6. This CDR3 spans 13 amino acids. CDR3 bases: TGTGCCAGCAGTTCCCAGCGGGAAGGTGAGCAGTTCTTC. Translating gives CASSSQREGEQFF.

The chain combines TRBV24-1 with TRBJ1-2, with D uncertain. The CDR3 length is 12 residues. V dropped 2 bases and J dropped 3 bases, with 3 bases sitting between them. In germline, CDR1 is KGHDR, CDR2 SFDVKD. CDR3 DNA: TGTGCCACCAGTGATTCCCACTATGGCTACACCTTC. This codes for CATSDSHYGYTF.

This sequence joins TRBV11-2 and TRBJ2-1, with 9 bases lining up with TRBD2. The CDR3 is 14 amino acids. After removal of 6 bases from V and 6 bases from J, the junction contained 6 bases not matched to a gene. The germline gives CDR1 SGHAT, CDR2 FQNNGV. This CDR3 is CASRSPSGTNEQFF. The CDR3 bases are TGTGCCAGCAGATCTCCTAGCGGGACCAATGAGCAGTTCTTC.

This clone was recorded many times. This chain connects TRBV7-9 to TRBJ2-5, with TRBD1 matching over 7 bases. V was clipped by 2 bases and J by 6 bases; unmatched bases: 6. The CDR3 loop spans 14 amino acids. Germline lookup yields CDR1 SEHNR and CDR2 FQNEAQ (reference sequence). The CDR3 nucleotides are TGTGCCAGCAGCTTATATAGGGGGCTACAGACCCAGTACTTC. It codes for CASSLYRGLQTQYF.

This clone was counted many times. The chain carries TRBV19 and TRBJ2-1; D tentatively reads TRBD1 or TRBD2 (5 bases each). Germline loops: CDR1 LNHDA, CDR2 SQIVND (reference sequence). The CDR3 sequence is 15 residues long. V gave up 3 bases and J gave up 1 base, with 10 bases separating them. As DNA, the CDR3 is TGTGCCAGTAGTATCGGGGCAGGGTCCTACAATGAGCAGTTCTTC. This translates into CASSIGAGSYNEQFF.

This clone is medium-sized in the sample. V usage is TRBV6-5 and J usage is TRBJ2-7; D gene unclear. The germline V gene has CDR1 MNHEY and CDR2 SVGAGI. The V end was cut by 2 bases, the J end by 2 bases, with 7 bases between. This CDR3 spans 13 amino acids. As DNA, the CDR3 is TGTGCCAGCAGTTACGCGCCAACCTACGAGCAGTACTTC. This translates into CASSYAPTYEQYF.

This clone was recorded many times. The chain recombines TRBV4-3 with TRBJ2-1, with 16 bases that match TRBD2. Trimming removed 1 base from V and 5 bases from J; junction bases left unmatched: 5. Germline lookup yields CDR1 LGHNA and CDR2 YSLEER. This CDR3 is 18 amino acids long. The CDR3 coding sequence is TGCGCCAGCAGCCAAGCGGGACTAGCGGGGGGGGTAAACAATGAGCAGTTCTTC. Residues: CASSQAGLAGGVNNEQFF.

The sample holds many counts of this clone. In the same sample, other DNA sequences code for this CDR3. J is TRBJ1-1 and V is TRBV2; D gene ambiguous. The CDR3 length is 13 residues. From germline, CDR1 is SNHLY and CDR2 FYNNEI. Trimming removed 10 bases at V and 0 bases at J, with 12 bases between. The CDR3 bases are TGTGCCACCACCAGTGAACTGAACACTGAAGCTTTCTTT. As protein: CATTSELNTEAFF.

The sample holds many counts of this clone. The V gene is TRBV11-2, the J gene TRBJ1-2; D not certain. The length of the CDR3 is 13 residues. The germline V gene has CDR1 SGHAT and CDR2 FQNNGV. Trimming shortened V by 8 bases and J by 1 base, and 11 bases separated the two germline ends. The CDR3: CASGRRFNYGYTF. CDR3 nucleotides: TGTGCCAGCGGCAGGCGATTTAACTATGGCTACACCTTC.

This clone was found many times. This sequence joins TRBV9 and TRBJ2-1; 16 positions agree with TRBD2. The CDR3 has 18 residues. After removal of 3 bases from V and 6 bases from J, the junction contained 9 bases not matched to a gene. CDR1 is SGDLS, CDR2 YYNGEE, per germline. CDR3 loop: CASSGPGTSGRAFNEQFF. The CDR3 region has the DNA TGTGCCAGCAGCGGCCCCGGGACTAGCGGGAGGGCCTTCAATGAGCAGTTCTTC.

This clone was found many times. The CDR3: CASSQGFSRARDGYTF. The DNA of the CDR3 is TGTGCCAGCAGCCAAGGTTTCTCCAGGGCTAGGGATGGCTACACCTTC. This rearrangement joins TRBV3-1 to TRBJ1-2, with a tentative D call TRBD1 (5 bases). This CDR3 region has 16 residues. Per the germline V gene, CDR1 is LGHDT and CDR2 is YNNKEL (reference sequence). The germline V and J ends were trimmed by 1 base and 6 bases, with 18 bases remaining between them.